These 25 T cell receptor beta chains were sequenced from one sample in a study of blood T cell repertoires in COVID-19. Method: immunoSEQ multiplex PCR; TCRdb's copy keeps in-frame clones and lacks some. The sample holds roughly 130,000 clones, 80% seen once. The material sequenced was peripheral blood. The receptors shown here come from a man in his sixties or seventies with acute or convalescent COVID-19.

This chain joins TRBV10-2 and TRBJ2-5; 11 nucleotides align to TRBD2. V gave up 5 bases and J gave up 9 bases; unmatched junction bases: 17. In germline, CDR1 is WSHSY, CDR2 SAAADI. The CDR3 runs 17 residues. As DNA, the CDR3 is TGCGCCAGCAGTCTGACGGGAGATAGCGGGGGGGCTACATCCCAGTACTTC. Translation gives CASSLTGDSGGATSQYF.

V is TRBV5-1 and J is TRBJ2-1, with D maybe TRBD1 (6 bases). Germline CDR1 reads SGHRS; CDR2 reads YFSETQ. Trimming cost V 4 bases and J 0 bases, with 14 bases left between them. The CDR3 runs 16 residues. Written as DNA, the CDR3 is TGCGCCAGCAGCCCGGGACATGTGGGCTCCTACAATGAGCAGTTCTTC. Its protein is CASSPGHVGSYNEQFF. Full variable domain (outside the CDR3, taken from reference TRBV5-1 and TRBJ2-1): KAGVTQTPRYLIKTRGQQVTLSCSPISGHRSVSWYQQTPGQGLQFLFEYFSETQRNKGNFPGRFSGRQFSNSRSEMNVSTLELGDSALYLCASSPGHVGSYNEQFFGPGTRLTVL.

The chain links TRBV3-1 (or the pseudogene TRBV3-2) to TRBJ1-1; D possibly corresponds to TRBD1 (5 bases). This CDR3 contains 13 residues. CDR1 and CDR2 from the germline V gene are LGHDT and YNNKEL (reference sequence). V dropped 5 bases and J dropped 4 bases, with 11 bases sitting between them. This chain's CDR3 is CASSSRAGTEAFF. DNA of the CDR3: TGTGCCAGCAGCTCCAGGGCTGGCACTGAAGCTTTCTTT.

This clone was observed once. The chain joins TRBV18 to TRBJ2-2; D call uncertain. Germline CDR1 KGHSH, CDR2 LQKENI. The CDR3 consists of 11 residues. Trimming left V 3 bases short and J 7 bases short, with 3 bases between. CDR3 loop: CASSPGGELFF. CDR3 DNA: TGTGCCAGCTCACCCGGCGGGGAGCTGTTTTTT.

As DNA, the CDR3 is TGTGCCAGCAGCGCGAGAACAGGGGCTCATGGCTACACCTTC. It encodes CASSARTGAHGYTF. The chain links TRBV9 to TRBJ1-2, with TRBD1 matching over 7 bases. The J segment lost 6 bases and the V segment lost 3 bases, leaving 8 bases of the junction unmatched. Germline V gene data show CDR1 as SGDLS and CDR2 as YYNGEE. This CDR3 spans 14 amino acids. Full variable domain (rest looked up from reference TRBV9 and TRBJ1-2): DSGVTQTPKHLITATGQRVTLRCSPRSGDLSVYWYQQSLDQGLQFLIQYYNGEERAKGNILERFSAQQFPDLHSELNLSSLELGDSALYFCASSARTGAHGYTFGSGTRLTVV.

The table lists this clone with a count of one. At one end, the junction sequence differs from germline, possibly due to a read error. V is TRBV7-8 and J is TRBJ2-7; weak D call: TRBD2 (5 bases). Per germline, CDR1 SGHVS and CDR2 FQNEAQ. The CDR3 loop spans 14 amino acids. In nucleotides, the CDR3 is TGTGCCAGCAGCCTCCGTGACGGCCTGGCGGCCGGGGAGTGG. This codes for CASSLRDGLAAGEW.

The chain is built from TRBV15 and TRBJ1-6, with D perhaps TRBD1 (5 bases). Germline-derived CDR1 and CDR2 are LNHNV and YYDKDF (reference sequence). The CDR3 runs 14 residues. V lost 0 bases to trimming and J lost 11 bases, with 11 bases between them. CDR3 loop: CATSRDRQGAPLHF. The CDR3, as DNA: TGTGCCACCAGCAGAGATAGGCAGGGCGCACCCCTCCACTTT.

CDR3 in DNA: TGTGCCAGCAGCGCCGGGACAGGGGGCCAAGGCTATGGCTACACCTTC. Translated, it gives CASSAGTGGQGYGYTF. The rearrangement uses TRBV9 and TRBJ1-2; 12 bases agree with TRBD1. V trimming: 3 bases; J trimming: 4 bases; junction bases outside the gene matches: 7. The CDR3 has 16 amino acids. The germline gives CDR1 SGDLS, CDR2 YYNGEE.

CDR3 DNA sequence: TGTGCCAGCAGTGAATCGGCAGGCCCCAATCAGCCCCAGCATTTT. Its protein is CASSESAGPNQPQHF. V and J are TRBV6-1 and TRBJ1-5; no clear D. V was clipped by 2 bases and J by 3 bases, with 11 bases between them. This CDR3 is 15 amino acids long. CDR1 and CDR2 (germline): MNHNS, SASEGT.

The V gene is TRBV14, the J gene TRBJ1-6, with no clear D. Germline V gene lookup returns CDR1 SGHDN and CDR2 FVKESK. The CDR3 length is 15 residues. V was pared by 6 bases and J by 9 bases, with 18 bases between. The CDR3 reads CASRGDGGRISPLHF. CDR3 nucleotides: TGTGCCAGCAGAGGCGACGGAGGGCGAATTTCACCCCTCCACTTT.

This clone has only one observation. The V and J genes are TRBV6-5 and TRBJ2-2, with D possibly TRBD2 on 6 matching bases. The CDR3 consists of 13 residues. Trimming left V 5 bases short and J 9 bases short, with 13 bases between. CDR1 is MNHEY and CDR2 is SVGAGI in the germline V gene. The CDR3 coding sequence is TGTGCCAGCAGTCCGACTAGGGGTAGGGAGCTGTTTTTT. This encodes CASSPTRGRELFF.

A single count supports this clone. CDR3 residues: CASSPGGGGMNTEAFF. The CDR3 DNA follows: TGTGCCAGCAGCCCCGGGGGTGGGGGAATGAACACTGAAGCTTTCTTT. V is TRBV7-6 and J is TRBJ1-1; possible D gene TRBD1, 5 bases. Germline V gives CDR1 SGHVS, CDR2 FNYEAQ. Trimming took off 5 bases at V and 0 bases at J, with 16 bases between the two ends. This CDR3 comprises 16 residues. The whole variable domain, filled in from reference TRBV7-6 and TRBJ1-1, reads GAGVSQSPRYKVTKRGQDVALRCDPISGHVSLYWYRQALGQGPEFLTYFNYEAQQDKSGLPNDRFSAERPEGSISTLTIQRTEQRDSAMYRCASSPGGGGMNTEAFFGQGTRLTVV.

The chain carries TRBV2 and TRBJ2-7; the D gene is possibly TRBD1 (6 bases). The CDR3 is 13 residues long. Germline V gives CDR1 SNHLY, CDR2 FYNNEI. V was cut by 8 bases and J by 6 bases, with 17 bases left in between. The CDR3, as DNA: TGTGCCAGCGGGGACGGACAGAGGAGCGAGCAGTACTTC. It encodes CASGDGQRSEQYF.

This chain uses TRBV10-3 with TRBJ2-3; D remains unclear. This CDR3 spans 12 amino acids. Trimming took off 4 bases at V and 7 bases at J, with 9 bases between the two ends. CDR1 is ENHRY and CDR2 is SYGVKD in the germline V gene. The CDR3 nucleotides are TGTGCCATCAGTGCCCGCGAGAATACGCAGTATTTT. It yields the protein CAISARENTQYF.

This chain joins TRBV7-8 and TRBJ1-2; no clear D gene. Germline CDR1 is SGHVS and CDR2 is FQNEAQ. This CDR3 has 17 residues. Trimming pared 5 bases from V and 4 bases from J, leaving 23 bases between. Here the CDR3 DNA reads TGTGCCAGCAGCCATAGGGCCGGGCGGGGTAGCGTCTATGGCTACACCTTC. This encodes CASSHRAGRGSVYGYTF.

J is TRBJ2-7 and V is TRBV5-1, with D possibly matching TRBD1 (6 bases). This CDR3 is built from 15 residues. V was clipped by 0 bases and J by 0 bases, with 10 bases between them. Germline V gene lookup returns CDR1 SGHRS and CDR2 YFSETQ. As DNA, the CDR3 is TGCGCCAGCAGCTTGGGGGGGCTGAGCTCCTACGAGCAGTACTTC. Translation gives CASSLGGLSSYEQYF.

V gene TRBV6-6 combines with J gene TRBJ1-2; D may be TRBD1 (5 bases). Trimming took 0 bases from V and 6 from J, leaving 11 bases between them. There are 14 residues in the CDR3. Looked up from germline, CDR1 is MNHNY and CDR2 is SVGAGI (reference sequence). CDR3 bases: TGTGCCAGCAGTTACTCAGCAGGGAAGGATGGCTACACCTTC. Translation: CASSYSAGKDGYTF.

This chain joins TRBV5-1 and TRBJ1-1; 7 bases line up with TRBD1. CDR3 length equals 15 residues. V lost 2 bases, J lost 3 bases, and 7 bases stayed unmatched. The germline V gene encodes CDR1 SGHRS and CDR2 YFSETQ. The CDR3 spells CASSFTGAPDTEAFF. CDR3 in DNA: TGCGCCAGCAGCTTTACAGGGGCCCCGGACACTGAAGCTTTCTTT.

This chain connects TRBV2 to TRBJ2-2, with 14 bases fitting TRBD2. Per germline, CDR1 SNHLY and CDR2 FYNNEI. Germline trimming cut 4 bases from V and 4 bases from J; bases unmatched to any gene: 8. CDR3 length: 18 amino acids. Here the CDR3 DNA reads TGTGCCAGCAGTGGGGGACTAGCGGGGGAAGTCGGCACCGGGGAGCTGTTTTTT. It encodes CASSGGLAGEVGTGELFF.

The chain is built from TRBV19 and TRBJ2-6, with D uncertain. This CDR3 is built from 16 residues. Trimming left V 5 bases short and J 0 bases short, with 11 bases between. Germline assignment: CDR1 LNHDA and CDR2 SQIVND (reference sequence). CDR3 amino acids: CASSSVEFSGANVLTF. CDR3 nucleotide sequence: TGTGCCAGTAGTTCCGTCGAGTTCTCTGGGGCCAACGTCCTGACTTTC.

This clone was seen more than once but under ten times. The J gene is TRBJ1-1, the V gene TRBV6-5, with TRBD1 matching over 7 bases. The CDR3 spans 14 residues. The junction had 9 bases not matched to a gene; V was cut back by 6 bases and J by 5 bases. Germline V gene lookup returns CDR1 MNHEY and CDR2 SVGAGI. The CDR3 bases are TGTGCCAGCAGCGAGACAGGGAGAGGTACTGAAGCTTTCTTT. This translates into CASSETGRGTEAFF.

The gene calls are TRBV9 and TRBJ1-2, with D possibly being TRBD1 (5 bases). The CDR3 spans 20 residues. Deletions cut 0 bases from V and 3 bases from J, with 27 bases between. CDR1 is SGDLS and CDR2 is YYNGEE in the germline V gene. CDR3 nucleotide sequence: TGTGCCAGCAGCGTAGACTACCGCCCCGGACATAGGACGGCCCACTATGGCTACACCTTC. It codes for CASSVDYRPGHRTAHYGYTF.

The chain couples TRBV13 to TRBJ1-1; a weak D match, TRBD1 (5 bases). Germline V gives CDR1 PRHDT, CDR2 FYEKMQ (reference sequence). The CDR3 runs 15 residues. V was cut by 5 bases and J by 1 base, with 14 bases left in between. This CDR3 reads CASSHPDSQNTEAFF. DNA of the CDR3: TGTGCCAGCAGCCACCCAGACAGCCAGAACACTGAAGCTTTCTTT.

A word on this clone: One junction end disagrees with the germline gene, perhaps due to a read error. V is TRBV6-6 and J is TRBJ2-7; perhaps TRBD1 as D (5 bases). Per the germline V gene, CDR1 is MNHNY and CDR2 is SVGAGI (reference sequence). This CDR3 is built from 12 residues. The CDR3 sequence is CASSYSGSGSFF. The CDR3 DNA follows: TGTGCCAGCAGTTACTCAGGGTCAGGGTCTTTCTTC.

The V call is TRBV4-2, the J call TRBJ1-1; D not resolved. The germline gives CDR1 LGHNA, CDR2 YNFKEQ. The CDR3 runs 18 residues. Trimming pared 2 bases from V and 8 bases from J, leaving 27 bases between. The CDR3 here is CASSQRPLERQGPKEAFF. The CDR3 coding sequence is TGTGCCAGCAGCCAACGACCCTTAGAAAGACAAGGTCCAAAGGAAGCTTTCTTT.